The clone carrying this T cell receptor (beta chain) has only a few counts. Its antigen is still unknown. TCRdb re-analysed the 5' RACE reads in MiXCR, keeping a single row per CDR3 protein. Of 450,000 or so distinct CDR3 sequences in the sample, less than 25% were seen once. This CDR3 is built from 14 residues. J gave up 6 bases and V 3 bases, and 8 bases lay outside the gene matches. There were only healthy Caucasians among the donors. This sample is drawn from a study of identical twins. Findings and limits, study-wide: Within monozygotic twins, out-of-frame TCR alpha sharing was underestimated by the models. Out-of-frame alpha sequences shared by twins were enriched for low generation probability.

These data were also reused for a study on T cells expressing NK-cell markers. According to that study: Seven HCMV-seropositive donors and one seronegative donor made up the eight sequenced donors.

Material: CD4+ T cells sorted from blood. The rearrangement links TRBV12-3 or TRBV12-4 to TRBJ2-7; 7 positions agree with TRBD2. The receptor comes from a woman aged 18-30 years in good health. CDR3 region: CASSFRGSGAEQYF. The CDR3 DNA reads TGTGCCAGCAGTTTTCGGGGAAGCGGGGCCGAGCAGTACTTC.